Listed below are T cell receptor beta chains from one sample, sequenced in a study of neurological immune-mediated disorders. TCRdb processed the 5' RACE reads anew with MiXCR; each CDR3 protein has one entry. The table shows some 32,000 distinct CDR3 sequences, with roughly 15% occurring only once. The sample comprised PBMCs. The source of these receptors is a man aged 70-80 years in good health. The CDR3 runs from the conserved cysteine through the conserved F or W. A D gene is named only where the DNA matches it firmly. The size field is filled for only some rows; it gives once, few, many or a size class.

d_gene: TRBD2; j_gene: TRBJ2-1; v_gene: TRBV4-2; abundance: many; CDR3nt: TGTGCCAGCAGCCATGGACAAGCGGGGGGGTCTAACAATGAGCAGTTCTTC; CDR3aa: CASSHGQAGGSNNEQFF
d_gene: TRBD1; j_gene: TRBJ2-4; v_gene: TRBV7-2; abundance: many; CDR3nt: TGTGCCAGCAGCTTAGGAGGACAGGGTAACATTCAGTACTTC; CDR3aa: CASSLGGQGNIQYF
d_gene: .; j_gene: TRBJ2-5; v_gene: TRBV7-2; abundance: .; CDR3nt: TGTGCCAGGAGCTTAGTCGGCCAAGAAACCCAGTACTTC; CDR3aa: CARSLVGQETQYF
d_gene: .; j_gene: TRBJ2-1; v_gene: TRBV28; abundance: many; CDR3nt: TGTGCCAGCAGTCCCCCCACGGGGAGACCCTACAATGAGCAGTTCTTC; CDR3aa: CASSPPTGRPYNEQFF
d_gene: .; j_gene: TRBJ2-1; v_gene: TRBV5-1; abundance: many; CDR3nt: TGCGCCAGCAGCCCGGAGTTGGCATACAATGAGCAGTTCTTC; CDR3aa: CASSPELAYNEQFF
d_gene: .; j_gene: TRBJ1-1; v_gene: TRBV5-1; abundance: many; CDR3nt: TGCGCCAGCAGCTCCGGCCAGCCGAACACTGAAGCTTTCTTT; CDR3aa: CASSSGQPNTEAFF
d_gene: TRBD2; j_gene: TRBJ2-3; v_gene: TRBV20-1; abundance: many; CDR3nt: TGCAGTGCTAGTGTCGGATTAGCGGGGGGGGGTACGCAGTATTTT; CDR3aa: CSASVGLAGGGTQYF
d_gene: TRBD1; j_gene: TRBJ1-3; v_gene: TRBV28; abundance: many; CDR3nt: TGTGCCAGCAGTACCACCGGAGGGACAGGGAAGGATTTTGGAAACACCATATATTTT; CDR3aa: CASSTTGGTGKDFGNTIYF
d_gene: .; j_gene: TRBJ1-1; v_gene: TRBV12-3/TRBV12-4; abundance: many; CDR3nt: TGTGCCAGCAGTTTCGTTCCGGAACAGGGTGAAGCTTTCTTT; CDR3aa: CASSFVPEQGEAFF
d_gene: TRBD1; j_gene: TRBJ1-2; v_gene: TRBV27; abundance: many; CDR3nt: TGTGCCAGCAGTTTTTTCCGGGACAGGCCCATCTATGGCTACACCTTC; CDR3aa: CASSFFRDRPIYGYTF
d_gene: TRBD2; j_gene: TRBJ2-3; v_gene: TRBV15; abundance: .; CDR3nt: TGTGCCACCAGCAGGGAACTAGCGGAGATTTTCACAGATACGCAGTATTTT; CDR3aa: CATSRELAEIFTDTQYF
d_gene: .; j_gene: TRBJ1-2; v_gene: TRBV4-3; abundance: .; CDR3nt: TGCGCCAGCAGCCAAGATTTTGGGACACCGTATGGCTACACCTTC; CDR3aa: CASSQDFGTPYGYTF
d_gene: .; j_gene: TRBJ2-7; v_gene: TRBV21-1; abundance: many; CDR3nt: TGTGCCAGCAGCAAAGAGGGCCCCTTTAAGCTTTCCTACGAGCAGTACTTC; CDR3aa: CASSKEGPFKLSYEQYF
d_gene: TRBD1; j_gene: TRBJ2-4; v_gene: TRBV11-2; abundance: many; CDR3nt: TGTGCCAGCAGCCTTTCTACAGGGGAATTAGCCAAAAACATTCAGTACTTC; CDR3aa: CASSLSTGELAKNIQYF
d_gene: TRBD2; j_gene: TRBJ2-5; v_gene: TRBV3-1; abundance: many; CDR3nt: TGTGCCAGCAGCGCCTATAGCGGGGGGCACCAAGAGACCCAGTACTTC; CDR3aa: CASSAYSGGHQETQYF
d_gene: .; j_gene: TRBJ1-4; v_gene: TRBV3-1; abundance: many; CDR3nt: TGTGCCAGCAAGAAATTCGGGACAAATGAAAAACTGTTTTTT; CDR3aa: CASKKFGTNEKLFF
d_gene: .; j_gene: TRBJ2-7; v_gene: TRBV5-1; abundance: .; CDR3nt: TGCGCCAGCAGCATAGACCTCGGCTACGAGCAGTACTTC; CDR3aa: CASSIDLGYEQYF
d_gene: .; j_gene: TRBJ1-6; v_gene: TRBV4-2; abundance: many; CDR3nt: TGTGCCAGCACCTTAAAGATCAGAGGAGGGTTTTATAATTCACCCCTCCACTTT; CDR3aa: CASTLKIRGGFYNSPLHF
d_gene: TRBD1; j_gene: TRBJ2-4; v_gene: TRBV10-2; abundance: many; CDR3nt: TGCGCCAGCACGACGGACAGGGACCAAAACATTCAGTACTTC; CDR3aa: CASTTDRDQNIQYF
d_gene: TRBD1; j_gene: TRBJ1-6; v_gene: TRBV10-3; abundance: many; CDR3nt: TGTGCCATCAGTGCGTCCGGGACAGAGAAGGGAGTTCTAACCCTCCACTTT; CDR3aa: CAISASGTEKGVLTLHF
d_gene: TRBD2; j_gene: TRBJ2-1; v_gene: TRBV5-1; abundance: many; CDR3nt: TGCGCCAGCACTCAGGAGGCGGGAGGTGAGCAGTTCTTC; CDR3aa: CASTQEAGGEQFF
d_gene: .; j_gene: TRBJ2-1; v_gene: TRBV5-5; abundance: many; CDR3nt: TGTGCCAGCAGCTTGCCCTTTGGCCTTAGCTCCTACAATGAGCAGTTCTTC; CDR3aa: CASSLPFGLSSYNEQFF
d_gene: .; j_gene: TRBJ1-5; v_gene: TRBV4-3; abundance: many; CDR3nt: TGCGCCAGCAGCCAAGTCCTATCACGGGGTATAGGGCAGCCCCAGCATTTT; CDR3aa: CASSQVLSRGIGQPQHF
d_gene: .; j_gene: TRBJ2-4; v_gene: TRBV20-1; abundance: many; CDR3nt: TGCAGTGCTAGAGAATATGGAGACATTCAGTACTTC; CDR3aa: CSAREYGDIQYF
d_gene: .; j_gene: TRBJ2-7; v_gene: TRBV6-5; abundance: many; CDR3nt: TGTGCCAGCAGCCCAGGGTCGGTGTGGACCTACGAGCAGTACTTC; CDR3aa: CASSPGSVWTYEQYF
d_gene: .; j_gene: TRBJ2-5; v_gene: TRBV7-2; abundance: many; CDR3nt: TGTGCCAGCAGCTTAGTTAGTGCGGAGACCCAGTACTTC; CDR3aa: CASSLVSAETQYF
d_gene: .; j_gene: TRBJ1-1; v_gene: TRBV29-1; abundance: many; CDR3nt: TGCAGCGGCGACAAGTCTACTGAAGCTTTCTTT; CDR3aa: CSGDKSTEAFF
d_gene: TRBD1; j_gene: TRBJ2-7; v_gene: TRBV29-1; abundance: many; CDR3nt: TGCAGCGTTGGTGGGACAGGGGACGAGCAGTACTTC; CDR3aa: CSVGGTGDEQYF
d_gene: .; j_gene: TRBJ2-7; v_gene: TRBV21-1; abundance: .; CDR3nt: TGTGCCAGCAGTCACCTCGGACAGGAAGCCTACGAGCAGTACTTC; CDR3aa: CASSHLGQEAYEQYF
d_gene: TRBD2; j_gene: TRBJ2-1; v_gene: TRBV5-1; abundance: many; CDR3nt: TGCGCCAGCAACCTAGCGGGGGGGACCAACAATGAGCAGTTCTTC; CDR3aa: CASNLAGGTNNEQFF
d_gene: .; j_gene: TRBJ1-3; v_gene: TRBV6-2/TRBV6-3; abundance: many; CDR3nt: TGTGCCAGCCTGGGAGATGGAAACACCATATATTTT; CDR3aa: CASLGDGNTIYF
d_gene: .; j_gene: TRBJ1-6; v_gene: TRBV10-3; abundance: many; CDR3nt: TGTGCCAGCCAGCCCAACACAGGGTCAAATTCACCCCTCCACTTT; CDR3aa: CASQPNTGSNSPLHF
d_gene: .; j_gene: TRBJ1-2; v_gene: TRBV6-6; abundance: many; CDR3nt: TGTGCCAGCAGCACCCCCTCGGGGGGGGGGGGCTACACCTTC; CDR3aa: CASSTPSGGGGYTF
d_gene: TRBD1; j_gene: TRBJ1-1; v_gene: TRBV12-3/TRBV12-4; abundance: many; CDR3nt: TGTGCCAGCAGTGCCCGACAGGGATATACTGAAGCTTTCTTT; CDR3aa: CASSARQGYTEAFF
d_gene: TRBD1; j_gene: TRBJ2-3; v_gene: TRBV5-1; abundance: .; CDR3nt: TGCGCCAGCAGCTTGGCAACAGGGGGTACAGATACGCAGTATTTT; CDR3aa: CASSLATGGTDTQYF
d_gene: .; j_gene: TRBJ1-1; v_gene: TRBV4-2; abundance: many; CDR3nt: TGTGCCAGCAGCCGAGAGGACGGCTTGAACACTGAAGCTTTCTTT; CDR3aa: CASSREDGLNTEAFF
d_gene: .; j_gene: TRBJ1-1; v_gene: TRBV5-6; abundance: many; CDR3nt: TGTGCCAGCAGCTCATACATGAACACTGAAGCTTTCTTT; CDR3aa: CASSSYMNTEAFF
d_gene: TRBD1; j_gene: TRBJ1-6; v_gene: TRBV29-1; abundance: many; CDR3nt: TGCAGCGCCCGGGACAGGGTAGGATCACCCCTCCACTTT; CDR3aa: CSARDRVGSPLHF
d_gene: .; j_gene: TRBJ2-6; v_gene: TRBV7-2; abundance: many; CDR3nt: TGTGCCAGCAGCTTAAACAGCCTCTCTGGGGCCAACGTCCTGACTTTC; CDR3aa: CASSLNSLSGANVLTF
d_gene: TRBD1; j_gene: TRBJ2-2; v_gene: TRBV3-1; abundance: many; CDR3nt: TGTGCCAGCAGCCAAGCGGGACAGGGGGCTGCCGGGGAGCTGTTTTTT; CDR3aa: CASSQAGQGAAGELFF
d_gene: .; j_gene: TRBJ1-1; v_gene: TRBV4-3; abundance: many; CDR3nt: TGCGCCAGCAGCCAACGCGGGGGGGGGGAGTACACTGAAGCTTTCTTT; CDR3aa: CASSQRGGGEYTEAFF
d_gene: TRBD2; j_gene: TRBJ2-7; v_gene: TRBV2; abundance: many; CDR3nt: TGTGCCAGCAGGGACACTGGGACTAGCGGTTACTACGAGCAGTACTTC; CDR3aa: CASRDTGTSGYYEQYF
d_gene: .; j_gene: TRBJ1-2; v_gene: TRBV15; abundance: many; CDR3nt: TGTGCCACCAGCAGAGATGTGGGCGGCTATGGCTACACCTTC; CDR3aa: CATSRDVGGYGYTF
d_gene: TRBD2; j_gene: TRBJ2-5; v_gene: TRBV12-3/TRBV12-4; abundance: .; CDR3nt: TGTGCCAGCAGCACGGGACTAGCGGGGGGGTCGGAGACCCAGTACTTC; CDR3aa: CASSTGLAGGSETQYF